Presented here are 21 T cell receptor beta chains from one specimen sequenced in a study of T cells in Graves' hyperthyroidism and ophthalmopathy. There were TCR beta CDR3 regions amplified from RNA transcripts. RT-PCR in the first round (using the HTBI primer set) targeted the TCR CDR3. TCRdb itself ran the multiplex PCR reads through MiXCR, one entry per CDR3 protein. Among some 690,000 distinct CDR3 sequences, 17% were seen once, and the ten largest hold around a sixth. The material sequenced was blood. These receptor sequences come from a man aged 45-65 years with Graves' hyperthyroidism.

This clonotype came up many times. The chain links TRBV28 to TRBJ2-3, with 8 positions matching TRBD2. This CDR3 is 14 amino acids long. The V gene's germline CDR1 is MDHEN and CDR2 SYDVKM. V gave up 5 bases and J gave up 4 bases; unmatched junction bases: 5. CDR3 DNA: TGTGCCAGCAGTCAGCGGGAGAACGCAGATACGCAGTATTTT. It translates to CASSQRENADTQYF.

The chain joins TRBV29-1 to TRBJ2-3; no clear D. With 5 bases removed from V and 2 bases from J, the gap between germline ends came to 8 bases. The CDR3 contains 12 residues. Per germline, CDR1 SQVTM and CDR2 ANQGSEA. CDR3 residues: CSVIDDTDTQYF. For the CDR3, the DNA is TGCAGCGTTATCGACGACACAGATACGCAGTATTTT.

This clonotype was found many times. V gene TRBV6-6 combines with J gene TRBJ2-7; unclear D gene. Germline CDR1 is MNHNY and CDR2 is SVGAGI (reference sequence). CDR3 size: 13 residues. Trimming cost V 2 bases and J 4 bases, with 9 bases left between them. The DNA for the CDR3 is TGTGCCAGCAGTTACCCGAGCTTGTACGAGCAGTACTTC. Residues: CASSYPSLYEQYF.

This clonotype has just a few counts. The chain is built from TRBV20-1 and TRBJ2-3, with D perhaps matching TRBD1 (6 bases). This CDR3 spans 12 amino acids. Per germline, CDR1 DFQATT and CDR2 SNEGSKA (reference sequence). For the CDR3, the DNA is TGCAGCCGAGGGACAAGGAGGGATACGCAGTATTTT. Residues: CSRGTRRDTQYF.

To note about this clonotype: The junction does not match germline at one end; this may be a read error. The chain employs TRBV3-1 and TRBJ2-7, with 13 nucleotides matching TRBD2. This CDR3 spans 15 amino acids. The germline CDR1 and CDR2 sequences are LGHDT and YNNKEL (reference sequence). The CDR3 here is CAGSPGTSGKYEQYF. The CDR3 coding sequence is TGTGCCGGCAGCCCGGGGACTAGCGGGAAATACGAGCAGTACTTC.

A few counts support this clonotype. The V gene is TRBV20-1, the J gene TRBJ2-1; D is unresolved. The V gene's germline CDR1 is DFQATT and CDR2 SNEGSKA (reference sequence). The CDR3 consists of 15 residues. V dropped 3 bases and J dropped 0 bases, with 12 bases sitting between them. CDR3 nucleotide sequence: TGCAGTGCTAGCCCCGCCCTAAGCTCCTACAATGAGCAGTTCTTC. Amino acids: CSASPALSSYNEQFF.

This clonotype was counted at least ten times. V is TRBV7-9 and J is TRBJ2-7; D remains unclear. The germline V gene encodes CDR1 SEHNR and CDR2 FQNEAQ (reference sequence). The V end lost 3 bases, the J end lost 4 bases, and 7 bases lay between the germline ends. The CDR3 is made up of 12 amino acids. The CDR3 sequence: CASSFWVYEQYF. CDR3 nucleotide sequence: TGTGCCAGCAGCTTCTGGGTGTACGAGCAGTACTTC. The whole variable domain, remainder taken from reference TRBV7-9 and TRBJ2-7, is DTGVSQNPRHKITKRGQNVTFRCDPISEHNRLYWYRQTLGQGPEFLTYFQNEAQLEKSRLLSDRFSAERPKGSFSTLEIQRTEQGDSAMYLCASSFWVYEQYFGPGTRLTVT.

The V gene is TRBV15, the J gene TRBJ1-6, with a possible D match to TRBD1 (6 bases). V was clipped by 0 bases and J by 10 bases, with 13 bases between them. The germline CDR1 and CDR2 sequences are LNHNV and YYDKDF (reference sequence). The CDR3 contains 15 residues. CDR3 residues: CATSREPGDPSPLHF. DNA of the CDR3: TGTGCCACCAGCAGAGAACCAGGGGATCCATCACCCCTCCACTTT.

The chain recombines TRBV9 with TRBJ1-1; 7 nucleotides align to TRBD1. V lost 0 bases, J lost 4 bases, and 9 bases stayed unmatched. CDR1 and CDR2 from the germline V gene are SGDLS and YYNGEE. There are 16 residues in the CDR3. The CDR3 sequence is CASSVVGSSGGTEAFF. The CDR3 coding sequence is TGTGCCAGCAGCGTAGTCGGATCGTCAGGGGGCACTGAAGCTTTCTTT.

This sequence joins TRBV4-3 and TRBJ2-5; D gene unclear. The germline CDR1 and CDR2 sequences are LGHNA and YSLEER. The V gene lost 1 base and the J gene lost 1 base, with 7 bases spanning the gap. The length of the CDR3 is 14 residues. CDR3 region: CASSQGALQETQYF. The CDR3 DNA reads as TGCGCCAGCAGCCAAGGGGCACTCCAAGAGACCCAGTACTTC.

This clonotype was observed at least ten times. This chain uses TRBV28 with TRBJ2-1, with 10 nucleotides matching TRBD2. This CDR3 has 14 amino acids. Germline assignment: CDR1 MDHEN and CDR2 SYDVKM. Germline trimming cut 7 bases from V and 7 bases from J; bases unmatched to any gene: 7. The CDR3 nucleotides read TGTGCCAGCAATCCAGCGGGAGGGAGAAATGAGCAGTTCTTC. Protein product: CASNPAGGRNEQFF.

There are many counts of this clonotype. The chain has TRBV27 and TRBJ1-5, with 7 bases lining up with TRBD1. The CDR3 length is 16 residues. The germline V gene has CDR1 MNHEY and CDR2 SMNVEV (reference sequence). V shed 6 bases, J shed 2 bases, and the junction held 10 bases outside the gene matches. CDR3 nucleotide sequence: TGTGCCAGCAGACCTCCCCAGGGGGGCGGCAATCAGCCCCAGCATTTT. Amino acid sequence: CASRPPQGGGNQPQHF.

The chain links TRBV7-2 to TRBJ2-6; a possible D gene is TRBD2 (6 bases). This CDR3 has 17 residues. V dropped 7 bases and J dropped 2 bases, with 18 bases sitting between them. Germline CDR1 and CDR2: SGHTA and FQGNSA. The CDR3 here is CASKLQGGVAGANVLTF. The CDR3 DNA reads as TGTGCCAGCAAGCTTCAGGGCGGGGTTGCTGGGGCCAACGTCCTGACTTTC.

This clonotype was seen at least ten times. J is TRBJ2-2 and V is TRBV15, with 11 nucleotides matching TRBD1. This CDR3 is built from 15 residues. Germline CDR1 and CDR2: LNHNV and YYDKDF (reference sequence). V shed 4 bases and J 3 bases; nucleotides not matched to a gene: 1. CDR3 in DNA: TGTGCCACCAGCAAGGGACAGGGGGACACCGGGGAGCTGTTTTTT. Translated: CATSKGQGDTGELFF.

This clonotype was observed many times. The chain has TRBV9 and TRBJ2-7; D gene unclear. V was shortened by 0 bases and J by 0 bases, with 7 bases between the two germline ends. This CDR3 is 14 amino acids long. Germline CDR1 SGDLS, CDR2 YYNGEE. CDR3 sequence: CASSVGINSYEQYF. The CDR3, as DNA: TGTGCCAGCAGCGTAGGGATCAACTCCTACGAGCAGTACTTC.

This clonotype showed up many times. The gene calls are TRBV12-3 or TRBV12-4 and TRBJ2-7; D possibly corresponds to TRBD2 (6 bases). This CDR3 comprises 15 residues. Trimming pared 4 bases from V and 0 bases from J, leaving 13 bases between. CDR3 region: CASSSGGTPSYEQYF. In DNA form, the CDR3 reads TGTGCCAGCAGTTCCGGGGGAACTCCCTCCTACGAGCAGTACTTC.

This clonotype was seen a few times. The chain recombines TRBV7-9 with TRBJ2-7, with D maybe TRBD1 (6 bases). Trimming stripped 2 bases from V and 2 bases from J, with 13 bases between. The CDR3 totals 15 residues. Germline CDR1 is SEHNR and CDR2 is FQNEAQ (reference sequence). The CDR3 sequence: CASSLYPDRPYEQYF. CDR3 nucleotides: TGTGCCAGCAGCTTATATCCGGACAGACCCTACGAGCAGTACTTC.

This clonotype was recorded at least ten times. The chain links TRBV29-1 to TRBJ2-1; 8 bases map to TRBD2. V shed 3 bases, J shed 0 bases, and the junction held 4 bases outside the gene matches. Germline V CDR1 and CDR2: SQVTM, ANQGSEA. This CDR3 has 15 residues. CDR3 loop: CSVDWSGSSYNEQFF. CDR3 coding DNA: TGCAGCGTTGATTGGAGCGGGAGCTCCTACAATGAGCAGTTCTTC.

This clonotype was recorded many times. The chain carries TRBV7-2 and TRBJ2-7; 8 bases align to TRBD1. Per germline, CDR1 SGHTA and CDR2 FQGNSA. Trimming took 1 base from V and 2 from J; bases not matched to a gene: 10. This CDR3 is 17 amino acids long. This CDR3 is CASSLVLGGQGPYEQYF. In nucleotides, the CDR3 is TGTGCCAGCAGCTTAGTATTGGGTGGACAGGGCCCCTACGAGCAGTACTTC.

This clonotype was found many times. This sequence joins TRBV3-1 and TRBJ2-1, with D unclear. The CDR3 loop spans 14 amino acids. V dropped 3 bases and J dropped 5 bases, with 11 bases sitting between them. The germline V gene has CDR1 LGHDT and CDR2 YNNKEL (reference sequence). CDR3: CASSQATVHNEQFF. CDR3 in DNA: TGTGCCAGCAGCCAGGCGACTGTACACAATGAGCAGTTCTTC.

This clonotype was observed many times. V usage is TRBV19 and J usage is TRBJ1-1; the D gene is possibly TRBD1 (5 bases). The CDR3 totals 13 residues. Per the germline V gene, CDR1 is LNHDA and CDR2 is SQIVND (reference sequence). V was pared by 1 base and J by 6 bases, with 9 bases between. The CDR3, as DNA: TGTGCCAGTAGTATAGCCGTAGGGGCTGAAGCTTTCTTT. Its protein product is CASSIAVGAEAFF.